This T cell receptor beta chain was identified during a study of blood T cell repertoires in COVID-19. For the study at large: The United States, Italy and Spain provided the acute and convalescent COVID-19 samples.

This CDR3 region has 13 residues. The V end was cut by 1 base, the J end by 6 bases, with 7 bases between. Looked up from germline, CDR1 is LNHNV and CDR2 is YYDKDF (reference sequence). Assay: immunoSEQ multiplex PCR; the TCRdb copy retains only in-frame clones and omits some. The table records fewer than 250,000 clones, about 87% of them present only once. The TCR sequence derives from a man aged 55 to 70 with acute or convalescent COVID-19. The rearrangement links TRBV15 to TRBJ2-4; possibly TRBD2 for D (6 bases). The sequenced sample consisted of peripheral blood. CDR3 DNA: TGTGCCACCAGCAGAGGGGGGGTAAACATTCAGTACTTC. Amino acid sequence: CATSRGGVNIQYF.